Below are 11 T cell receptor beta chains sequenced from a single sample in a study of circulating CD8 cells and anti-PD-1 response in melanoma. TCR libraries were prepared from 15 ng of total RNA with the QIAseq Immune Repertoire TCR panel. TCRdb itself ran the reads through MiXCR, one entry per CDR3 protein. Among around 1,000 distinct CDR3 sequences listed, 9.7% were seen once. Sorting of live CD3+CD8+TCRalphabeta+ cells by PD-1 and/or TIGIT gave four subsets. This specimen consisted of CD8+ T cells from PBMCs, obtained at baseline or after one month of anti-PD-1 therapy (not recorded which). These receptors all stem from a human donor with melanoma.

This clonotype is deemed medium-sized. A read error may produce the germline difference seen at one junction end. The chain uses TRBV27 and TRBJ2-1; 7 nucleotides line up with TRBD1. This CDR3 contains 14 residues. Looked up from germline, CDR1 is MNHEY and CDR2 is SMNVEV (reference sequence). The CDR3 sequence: CASTGTATYNEQLF. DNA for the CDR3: TGTGCCAGCACCGGGACAGCAACCTACAATGAGCAGCTCTTC.

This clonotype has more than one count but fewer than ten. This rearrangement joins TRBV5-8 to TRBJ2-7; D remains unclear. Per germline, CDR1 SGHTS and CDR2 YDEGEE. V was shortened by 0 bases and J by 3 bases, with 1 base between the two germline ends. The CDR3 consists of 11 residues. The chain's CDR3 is CASSLGYEQYF. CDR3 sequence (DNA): TGTGCCAGCAGCTTGGGCTACGAGCAGTACTTC.

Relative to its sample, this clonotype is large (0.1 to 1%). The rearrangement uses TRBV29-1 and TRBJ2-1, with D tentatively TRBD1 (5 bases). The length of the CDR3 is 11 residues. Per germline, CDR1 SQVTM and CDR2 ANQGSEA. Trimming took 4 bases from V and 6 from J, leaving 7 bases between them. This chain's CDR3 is CSVVGANEQFF. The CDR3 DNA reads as TGCAGCGTTGTAGGGGCCAATGAGCAGTTCTTC.

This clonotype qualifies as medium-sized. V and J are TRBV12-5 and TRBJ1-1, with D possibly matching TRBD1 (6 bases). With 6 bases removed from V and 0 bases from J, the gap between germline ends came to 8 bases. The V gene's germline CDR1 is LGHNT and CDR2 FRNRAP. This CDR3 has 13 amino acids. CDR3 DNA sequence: TGTGCTAGTGGACAGGGAGTGAACACTGAAGCTTTCTTT. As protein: CASGQGVNTEAFF.

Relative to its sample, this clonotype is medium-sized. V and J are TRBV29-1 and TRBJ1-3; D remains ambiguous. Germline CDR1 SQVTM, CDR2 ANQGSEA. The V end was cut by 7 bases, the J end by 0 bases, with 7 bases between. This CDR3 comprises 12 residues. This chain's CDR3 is CSAWDSGNTIYF. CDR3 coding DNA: TGCAGCGCCTGGGACTCTGGAAACACCATATATTTT.

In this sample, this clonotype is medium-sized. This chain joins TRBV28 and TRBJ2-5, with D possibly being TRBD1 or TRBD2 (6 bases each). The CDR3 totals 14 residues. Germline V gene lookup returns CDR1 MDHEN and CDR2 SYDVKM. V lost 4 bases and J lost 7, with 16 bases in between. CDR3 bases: TGTGCCAGCAGTTACGGGGGCGGGGAAGGGACCCAGTACTTC. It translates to CASSYGGGEGTQYF.

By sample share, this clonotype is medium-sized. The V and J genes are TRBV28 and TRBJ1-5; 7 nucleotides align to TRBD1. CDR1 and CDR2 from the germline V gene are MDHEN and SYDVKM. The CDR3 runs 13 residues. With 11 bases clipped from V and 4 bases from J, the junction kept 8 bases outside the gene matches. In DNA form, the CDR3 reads TGTGCCGTACAGGGGAAGGGAAATCAGCCCCAGCATTTT. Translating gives CAVQGKGNQPQHF.

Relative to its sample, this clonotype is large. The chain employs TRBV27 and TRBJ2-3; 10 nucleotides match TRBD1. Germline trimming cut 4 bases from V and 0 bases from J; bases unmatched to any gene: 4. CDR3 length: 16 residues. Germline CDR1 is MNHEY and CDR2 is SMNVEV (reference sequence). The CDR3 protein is CASSSRQGASTDTQYF. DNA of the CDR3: TGTGCCAGCAGTTCCCGACAGGGGGCAAGCACAGATACGCAGTATTTT.

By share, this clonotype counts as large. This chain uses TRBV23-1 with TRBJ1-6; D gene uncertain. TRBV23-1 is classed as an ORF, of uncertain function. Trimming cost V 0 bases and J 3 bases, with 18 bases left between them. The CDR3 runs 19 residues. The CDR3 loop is CASSQSISSGNLYNSPLHF. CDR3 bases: TGCGCCAGCAGTCAATCGATTAGTTCTGGGAATCTCTATAATTCACCCCTCCACTTT.

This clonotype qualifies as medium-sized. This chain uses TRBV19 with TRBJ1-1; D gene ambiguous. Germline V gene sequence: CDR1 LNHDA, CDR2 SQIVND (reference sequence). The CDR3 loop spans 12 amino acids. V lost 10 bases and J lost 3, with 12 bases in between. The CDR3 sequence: CATAIGDTEAFF. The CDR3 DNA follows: TGTGCCACGGCCATCGGGGACACTGAAGCTTTCTTT.

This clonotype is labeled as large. CDR3 in DNA: TGTGCCAGCGGGGACAGGGGGCGGAATGAGCAGTTCTTC. It specifies CASGDRGRNEQFF. The chain combines TRBV19 with TRBJ2-1, with 12 nucleotides matching TRBD1. The CDR3 contains 13 residues. J was trimmed by 7 bases and V by 9 bases; bases with no gene match: 4. Germline V CDR1 and CDR2: LNHDA, SQIVND (reference sequence).